This T cell receptor (beta chain) was documented in a study of CD8 T cells in ankylosing spondylitis. V shed 6 bases and J shed 1 base, with 9 bases lying between them. This CDR3 contains 13 residues. Germline-derived CDR1 and CDR2 are SGHRS and YFSETQ. From the 5' RACE reads, TCRdb called clonotypes with MiXCR, one entry per CDR3 protein. The sample lists 250,000 to 350,000 distinct CDR3 sequences, less than 25% seen once, with around 3.2% in the top ten. Whole-study findings and limits: Earlier authors reported some of these motif variants in reactive arthritis synovial fluid and blood.

In this sample, this clonotype turned up a few times. Its antigen remains unidentified. The material sequenced was blood, either unsorted or a sorted T cell fraction (not recorded which). This clonotype was obtained from a female donor with ankylosing spondylitis or in good health (not recorded which). The chain uses TRBV5-1 and TRBJ2-3; D is uncertain. CDR3 amino acids: CASNSAGTDTQYF. The CDR3 nucleotides read TGCGCCAGCAACTCCGCCGGCACAGATACGCAGTATTTT.